This T cell receptor (beta chain) emerged from a study of T-cell reconstitution after alpha-beta-depleted transplantation in children. In this sample, this clonotype turned up many times. Germline CDR1 DFQATT, CDR2 SNEGSKA (reference sequence). Trimming removed 6 bases at V and 0 bases at J, with 19 bases between. The CDR3 has 16 amino acids. Unique molecular identifiers were used to barcode this TCRbeta library. TCRdb called the PCR reads again in MiXCR, with one record for every CDR3 protein. This table holds some 600,000 distinct CDR3 sequences, about 15% found once. The chain recombines TRBV20-1 with TRBJ2-3, with D possibly being TRBD2 (7 bases). The source material was PBMCs from the stem cell graft donor, sampled from the stem cell graft. The clonotype originates from a human donor who donated a stem cell graft to a child with acute myeloid leukemia. The chain's CDR3 is CSALGGASLSTDTQYF. In DNA, the CDR3 is TGCAGTGCGTTGGGGGGGGCTAGCCTTAGCACAGATACGCAGTATTTT.